A selection of T cell receptor beta chains follows, all from one sample in a study of shared clonotypes between healthy human individuals. The method was immunoSEQ multiplex PCR; TCRdb's version includes in-frame clones alone and lacks a portion of them. Counted here are roughly 550,000 clones, 95% occurring once; the ten biggest clones make up 0.085% to 0.11%. Sequencing was done on a sample of naive CD8+ T cells sorted from blood. The receptors stem from a woman in her 30s in good health. Both conserved end residues are part of each CDR3. Fields, in order: clone size, V gene, J gene, D gene, CDR3 DNA, CDR3 protein. A D gene is named only where the DNA matches it firmly. Not every row has a clone size; where given, it reads once, few, many or a size class.

.	TRBV5-1	TRBJ1-3	.	TGCGCCAGCAGCCCGGTTGGGACCGCTGGAAACACCATATATTTT	CASSPVGTAGNTIYF
.	TRBV9	TRBJ2-7	.	TGTGCCAGCAGCGCTACTACCTCCTACGAGCAGTACTTC	CASSATTSYEQYF
.	TRBV29-1	TRBJ2-7	TRBD2	TGCAGCGTCGCTACTAGCGGGAGGGCGGTGGGCGAGCAGTACTTC	CSVATSGRAVGEQYF
.	TRBV27	TRBJ2-7	TRBD2	TGTGCCAGCAGTTTATCTAGCGGGATCTACGAGCAGTACTTC	CASSLSSGIYEQYF
.	TRBV27	TRBJ1-5	TRBD1	TGTGCCAGCAGAAAGACAGGGGGCTCTGGCAATCAGCCCCAGCATTTT	CASRKTGGSGNQPQHF
.	TRBV9	TRBJ2-1	.	TGTGCCAGCAGCGCGAAGGACGGGTACAATGAGCAGTTCTTC	CASSAKDGYNEQFF
.	TRBV10-1	TRBJ2-1	.	TGCGCCAGCAGTGAGCGGTCCTACAATGAGCAGTTCTTC	CASSERSYNEQFF
.	TRBV29-1	TRBJ1-3	.	TGCAGCGTTGAAGATCTCGAAGGGGAGGACACCATATATTTT	CSVEDLEGEDTIYF
.	TRBV9	TRBJ2-1	TRBD2	TGTGCCAGCAGTGAGATAGCGGGAGGGGACAATGAGCAGTTCTTC	CASSEIAGGDNEQFF
once	TRBV2	TRBJ1-4	TRBD1	TGTGCCAGCAGTCCAACCACAGGGGTTGGTGAAAAACTGTTTTTT	CASSPTTGVGEKLFF
.	TRBV13	TRBJ1-3	.	TGTGCCAGCAGCTTAGGGTTTAGCTCTGGAAACACCATATATTTT	CASSLGFSSGNTIYF
.	TRBV19	TRBJ2-7	.	TGTGCCAGTAGCCTCACCGGGGGTTACGAGCAGTACTTC	CASSLTGGYEQYF
.	TRBV27	TRBJ1-2	.	TGTGCCAGCAGTTTTTGGGGGCATGGCTACACCTTC	CASSFWGHGYTF
.	TRBV28	TRBJ1-2	TRBD1	TGTGCCAGCAGATTAGAACAGGGGGCATACTATGGCTACACCTTC	CASRLEQGAYYGYTF
.	TRBV7-9	TRBJ1-5	TRBD1	TGTGCCAGCACCACAGGGGCTCAGCCCCAGCATTTT	CASTTGAQPQHF
.	TRBV19	TRBJ2-5	TRBD1	TGTGCCAGTAGTCCGAGCCTCCTCAGGGGGAAGCAAGAGACCCAGTACTTC	CASSPSLLRGKQETQYF
.	TRBV27	TRBJ1-3	.	TGTGCCAGCAGTTTATCTGGGACTGGAAACACCATATATTTT	CASSLSGTGNTIYF
.	TRBV19	TRBJ2-1	.	TGTGCCAGTAGTACATCGGGAGCTGTCAATGAGCAGTTCTTC	CASSTSGAVNEQFF
.	TRBV11-2	TRBJ1-1	.	TGTGCCAGCAGCTTAGAAGACACTGAAGCTTTCTTT	CASSLEDTEAFF
once	TRBV13	TRBJ1-2	TRBD1	TGTGCCAGCAGCTTGGGACAGGGGATCCAGTATGGCTACACCTTC	CASSLGQGIQYGYTF
.	TRBV5-1	TRBJ2-7	.	TGCGCCAGCAAGGGGGGAGACGACGAGCAGTACTTC	CASKGGDDEQYF
.	TRBV13	TRBJ2-7	.	TGTGCCAGCAGCTTCTACGAGAGCTCCTACGAGCAGTACTTC	CASSFYESSYEQYF
once	TRBV9	TRBJ2-1	.	TGTGCCAGCAGCGTCGGGGCCAACCATGAGCAGTTCTTC	CASSVGANHEQFF
.	TRBV9	TRBJ1-3	.	TGTGCCAGCAGCGTAGGAGGCGGAAACACCATATATTTT	CASSVGGGNTIYF
.	TRBV7-9	TRBJ2-7	TRBD1	TGTGCCAGCAGCTGGGGACAGGGCGACGAGCAGTACTTC	CASSWGQGDEQYF
.	TRBV5-4	TRBJ1-2	.	TGTGCCAGCAGCTACGACAGGAACGGGGGCTATGGCTACACCTTC	CASSYDRNGGYGYTF
.	TRBV5-6	TRBJ2-1	.	TGTGCCAGCAGCTTCGGGGGCAATGAGCAGTTCTTC	CASSFGGNEQFF
.	TRBV2	TRBJ1-4	.	TGTGCCAGCACAGTCGGGGGGCGGGAAAAACTGTTTTTT	CASTVGGREKLFF
.	TRBV7-3	TRBJ2-1	.	TGTGCCAGCAGCTTAGGGTTGGGGATGGTCAATGAGCAGTTCTTC	CASSLGLGMVNEQFF
once	TRBV11-2	TRBJ2-1	.	TGTGCCAGCAGCCCCCCTCTCGGCAGCGGGCCTGAGTATGAGCAGTTCTTC	CASSPPLGSGPEYEQFF
.	TRBV5-6	TRBJ2-7	.	TGTGCCAGCAGCGACCTAAGCTCCTACGAGCAGTACTTC	CASSDLSSYEQYF
.	TRBV27	TRBJ2-7	TRBD2	TGTGCCAGCAGTCACGGGAGGAGACCTACCTACGAGCAGTACTTC	CASSHGRRPTYEQYF
.	TRBV28	TRBJ2-7	.	TGTGCCAGCAGCTCAAGCATATACGAGCAGTACTTC	CASSSSIYEQYF
once	TRBV15	TRBJ2-3	TRBD2	TGTGCCACCAGCAGGTGGGAGGGAGGCACAGATACGCAGTATTTT	CATSRWEGGTDTQYF
.	TRBV2	TRBJ1-1	.	TGTGCCAGCAGTGAAAGGGGAATGACTGAAGCTTTCTTT	CASSERGMTEAFF
.	TRBV18	TRBJ2-5	.	TGTGCCAGCTCACCACCCGTCGAGTGGGAGACCCAGTACTTC	CASSPPVEWETQYF
.	TRBV29-1	TRBJ2-7	.	TGCAGCGCTCATGGGGACGCCGGCTCCTACGAGCAGTACTTC	CSAHGDAGSYEQYF
.	TRBV4-1	TRBJ2-5	TRBD2	TGCGCCAGCAGTGGGACTACCCAAGAGACCCAGTACTTC	CASSGTTQETQYF
.	TRBV10-3	TRBJ2-5	.	TGTGCCACGCCCCAGGGGCAGCTGGGGGCATGGACCCAGTACTTC	CATPQGQLGAWTQYF